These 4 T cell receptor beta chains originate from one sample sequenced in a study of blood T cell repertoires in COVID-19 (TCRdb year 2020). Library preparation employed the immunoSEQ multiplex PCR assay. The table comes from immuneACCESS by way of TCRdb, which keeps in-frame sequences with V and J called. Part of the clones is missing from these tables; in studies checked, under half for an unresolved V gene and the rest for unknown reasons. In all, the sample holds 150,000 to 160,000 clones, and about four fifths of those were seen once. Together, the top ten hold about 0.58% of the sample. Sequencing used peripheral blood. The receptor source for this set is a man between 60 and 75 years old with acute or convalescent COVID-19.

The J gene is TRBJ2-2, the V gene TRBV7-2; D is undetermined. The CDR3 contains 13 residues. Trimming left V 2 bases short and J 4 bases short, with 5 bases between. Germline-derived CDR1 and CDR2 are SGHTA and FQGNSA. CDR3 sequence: CASSLSLTGELFF. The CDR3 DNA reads TGTGCCAGCAGCTTAAGCCTCACCGGGGAGCTGTTTTTT.

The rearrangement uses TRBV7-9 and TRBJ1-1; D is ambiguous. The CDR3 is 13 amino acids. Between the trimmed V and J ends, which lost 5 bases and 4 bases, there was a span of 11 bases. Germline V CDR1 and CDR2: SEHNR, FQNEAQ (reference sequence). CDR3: CASSRVSLTEAFF. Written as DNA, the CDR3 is TGTGCCAGCAGCCGAGTTAGTCTCACTGAAGCTTTCTTT.

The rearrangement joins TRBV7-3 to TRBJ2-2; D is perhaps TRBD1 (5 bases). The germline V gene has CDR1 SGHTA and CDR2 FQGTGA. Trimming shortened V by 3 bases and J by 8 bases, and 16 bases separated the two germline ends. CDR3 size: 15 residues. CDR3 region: CASSLVGQGRGELFF. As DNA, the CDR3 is TGTGCCAGCAGCTTGGTTGGGCAGGGAAGAGGGGAGCTGTTTTTT.

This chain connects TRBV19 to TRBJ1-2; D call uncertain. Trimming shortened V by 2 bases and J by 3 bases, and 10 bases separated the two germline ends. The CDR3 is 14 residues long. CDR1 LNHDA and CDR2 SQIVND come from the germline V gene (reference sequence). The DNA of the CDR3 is TGTGCCAGTAGTATATCCGCGCTTTACTATGGCTACACCTTC. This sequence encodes CASSISALYYGYTF.